The 18 T cell receptor beta chains in this list originate from one sample, sequenced in a study of blood T cell repertoires in COVID-19. TCRdb's table, derived via immunoSEQ multiplex PCR, lists solely in-frame clones and lacks some. The table lists 70,000 to 100,000 clones, 70% to 90% of them singletons, with about 2.7% in the top ten. Sequences were obtained from peripheral blood. The receptors originated from a woman over 75 with acute or convalescent COVID-19.

V is TRBV19 and J is TRBJ1-2; 7 nucleotides agree with TRBD1. CDR1 is LNHDA and CDR2 is SQIVND in the germline V gene (reference sequence). J lost 4 bases, V lost 7 bases, and 6 bases had no gene match. The CDR3 sequence is 13 residues long. The CDR3 reads CASNTGELYGYTF. CDR3 in DNA: TGTGCCAGTAACACAGGGGAGCTCTATGGCTACACCTTC. Variable domain in full (rest from reference TRBV19 and TRBJ1-2): DGGITQSPKYLFRKEGQNVTLSCEQNLNHDAMYWYRQDPGQGLRLIYYSQIVNDFQKGDIAEGYSVSREKKESFPLTVTSAQKNPTAFYLCASNTGELYGYTFGSGTRLTVV.

This chain links TRBV6-5 with TRBJ2-2; D unresolved. This CDR3 has 15 residues. The germline V gene encodes CDR1 MNHEY and CDR2 SVGAGI. V shed 4 bases and J shed 2 bases, with 11 bases lying between them. The CDR3 reads CASSFWQANTGELFF. The CDR3 bases are TGTGCCAGCAGTTTTTGGCAGGCTAACACCGGGGAGCTGTTTTTT.

V is TRBV9 and J is TRBJ2-7; D may be TRBD2 (5 bases). CDR3 length equals 15 residues. V was cut by 0 bases and J by 1 base, with 11 bases left in between. Germline lookup yields CDR1 SGDLS and CDR2 YYNGEE. Here the CDR3 reads CASSVAVGGSYEQYF. The CDR3, as DNA: TGTGCCAGCAGCGTAGCTGTGGGCGGGTCCTACGAGCAGTACTTC.

V usage is TRBV7-9 and J usage is TRBJ1-4; 7 positions match TRBD1. Losses at the gene ends were 5 bases for V and 5 bases for J; bases not matched to a gene: 5. The CDR3 is 14 amino acids. CDR1 and CDR2 (germline): SEHNR, FQNEAQ (reference sequence). The CDR3, as DNA: TGTGCCAGCAGCACCGGGACAGTAAATGAAAAACTGTTTTTT. Encoded protein: CASSTGTVNEKLFF.

The gene calls are TRBV7-9 and TRBJ2-1, with 11 bases identical to TRBD2. V lost 8 bases, J lost 7 bases, and 4 bases stayed unmatched. Germline CDR1 reads SEHNR; CDR2 reads FQNEAQ (reference sequence). This CDR3 has 13 amino acids. CDR3 DNA sequence: TGTGCCAGCGGGCCTAGCGGGAGGAATGAGCAGTTCTTC. This translates into CASGPSGRNEQFF.

The chain carries TRBV5-1 and TRBJ1-3; tentatively, D is TRBD1 (6 bases). CDR1 SGHRS and CDR2 YFSETQ come from the germline V gene. This CDR3 comprises 14 residues. The germline V and J ends were trimmed by 4 bases and 4 bases, with 12 bases remaining between them. CDR3 in amino acids: CASSPTGFGNTIYF. CDR3 nucleotides: TGCGCCAGCAGCCCCACAGGGTTCGGAAACACCATATATTTT.

The rearrangement links TRBV6-2 or TRBV6-3 to TRBJ1-1; D might be TRBD1 (5 bases). Germline V gives CDR1 MNHEY, CDR2 SVGEGT. This CDR3 spans 15 amino acids. V gave up 3 bases and J gave up 6 bases, with 17 bases separating them. The CDR3: CASSYQRGSGAEAFF. CDR3 sequence (DNA): TGTGCCAGCAGTTATCAGCGGGGCTCGGGGGCTGAAGCTTTCTTT.

The chain couples TRBV28 to TRBJ2-1; 8 positions agree with TRBD2. The V gene end was trimmed by 4 bases and the J gene end by 4 bases; junction bases not matched to a gene: 12. From germline, CDR1 is MDHEN and CDR2 SYDVKM. CDR3 length: 17 amino acids. CDR3 nucleotide sequence: TGTGCCAGCAGTTCGTCCCTTCGGGGGGGAGGGTACAATGAGCAGTTCTTC. It specifies CASSSSLRGGGYNEQFF.

This chain joins TRBV5-1 and TRBJ1-3; TRBD1 agrees at 9 bases. Germline V gives CDR1 SGHRS, CDR2 YFSETQ. V was clipped by 4 bases and J by 3 bases; unmatched bases: 5. The CDR3 covers 15 residues. The CDR3 is CASSPGTGHGNTIYF. In DNA, the CDR3 is TGCGCCAGCAGCCCGGGGACAGGGCATGGAAACACCATATATTTT. Supplemented by reference TRBV5-1 and TRBJ1-3, the full variable domain reads KAGVTQTPRYLIKTRGQQVTLSCSPISGHRSVSWYQQTPGQGLQFLFEYFSETQRNKGNFPGRFSGRQFSNSRSEMNVSTLELGDSALYLCASSPGTGHGNTIYFGEGSWLTVV.

This sequence joins TRBV19 and TRBJ2-3; D call uncertain. The CDR3 runs 15 residues. V lost 7 bases, J lost 4 bases, and 18 bases lay in between. Germline CDR1 reads LNHDA; CDR2 reads SQIVND (reference sequence). This CDR3 is CASTGPPLGPDTQYF. The CDR3 DNA sequence: TGTGCCAGTACGGGTCCACCCCTAGGTCCAGATACGCAGTATTTT.

J is TRBJ1-3 and V is TRBV29-1; 11 bases agree with TRBD1. V shed 6 bases and J 3 bases; nucleotides not matched to a gene: 7. The CDR3 has 15 residues. Per the germline V gene, CDR1 is SQVTM and CDR2 is ANQGSEA. CDR3 nucleotide sequence: TGCAGCGTCAAGGGGACAGGGGGTCGTGGAAACACCATATATTTT. This gives the protein CSVKGTGGRGNTIYF.

V gene TRBV7-9 combines with J gene TRBJ1-1; 7 bases match TRBD1. The CDR3 length is 18 residues. The germline CDR1 and CDR2 sequences are SEHNR and FQNEAQ (reference sequence). After removal of 1 base from V and 1 base from J, the junction contained 12 bases not matched to a gene. CDR3 loop: CASSLGRDSGPSNTEAFF. The CDR3 DNA reads TGTGCCAGCAGCTTAGGCCGGGACAGCGGTCCTTCGAACACTGAAGCTTTCTTT.

This clone occurred once. Written as DNA, the CDR3 is TGCGCCAGCAGCCAAGATAATATGGGGCCTGGAAACACCATATATTTT. Translated: CASSQDNMGPGNTIYF. This chain joins TRBV4-3 and TRBJ1-3, with D possibly being TRBD1 (5 bases). The CDR3 has 16 residues. Between the trimmed V and J ends, which lost 0 bases and 2 bases, there was a span of 11 bases. Germline V gene sequence: CDR1 LGHNA, CDR2 YSLEER.

The gene calls are TRBV6-5 and TRBJ2-7; tentatively, D is TRBD2 (5 bases). The CDR3 totals 14 residues. The germline CDR1 and CDR2 sequences are MNHEY and SVGAGI. Trimming cost V 4 bases and J 3 bases, with 13 bases left between them. CDR3 nucleotides: TGTGCCAGCAGTTCCGCCCCGGGAATCTACGAGCAGTACTTC. Translated, it gives CASSSAPGIYEQYF.

This clone was seen a few times. The rearrangement uses TRBV6-2 or TRBV6-3 and TRBJ2-3; TRBD2 matches at 7 bases. Germline values: CDR1 MNHEY, CDR2 SVGEGT. Unmatched junction bases numbered 6, after V lost 0 bases and J lost 0 bases. This CDR3 has 17 amino acids. This chain's CDR3 is CASSYSRAGRSTDTQYF. The CDR3, as DNA: TGTGCCAGCAGTTACTCGAGAGCGGGGCGAAGCACAGATACGCAGTATTTT.

The chain employs TRBV12-3 or TRBV12-4 and TRBJ1-2; TRBD1 matches 7 bases. The CDR3 has 12 residues. The J segment lost 8 bases and the V segment lost 5 bases, leaving 5 bases of the junction unmatched. The CDR3 protein is CASSDTGVGYTF. The CDR3 DNA is TGTGCCAGCAGTGACACAGGGGTGGGCTACACCTTC.

The chain carries TRBV2 and TRBJ1-2; D call uncertain. This CDR3 comprises 12 residues. Germline CDR1 and CDR2: SNHLY and FYNNEI. V lost 8 bases and J 7 bases, leaving 14 bases between the germline ends. Here the CDR3 DNA reads TGTGCCAGCCTGACATTGGCGTCTGGCTACACCTTC. Its protein is CASLTLASGYTF.

The genes are TRBV4-1 and TRBJ1-2; TRBD1 matches at 7 bases. The germline gives CDR1 MGHRA, CDR2 YSYEKL. The CDR3 is made up of 18 amino acids. V shed 1 base and J 0 bases; nucleotides not matched to a gene: 11. The CDR3 coding sequence is TGCGCCAGCAGCCAAGTTTTTGACAGGGCCGACCCTAACTATGGCTACACCTTC. It translates to CASSQVFDRADPNYGYTF.